What follows are 25 T cell receptor beta chains derived from one specimen sequenced in a study of T cells expressing NK-cell markers. Each CDR3 protein gets one entry in TCRdb, which reprocessed the 5' RACE reads and gives no DNA. Recorded for this sample: about 180,000 distinct CDR3 sequences. The sequenced sample was blood T cells: a sorted CD56 or NKG2C T cell subset, CD4+ or CD8+ T cells, or bulk PBMC T cells (not recorded which). The receptors come from a woman aged 18-70 years in good health.

The chain uses TRBV12-3 or TRBV12-4 and TRBJ2-2; as DNA is missing, the TRBD1 call by TCRdb cannot be tested. The CDR3 totals 16 residues. The CDR3 protein is CASSLMGPANTGELFF.

This sequence joins TRBV20-1 and TRBJ1-6; the TCRdb call, TRBD1, lacks DNA for checking. Germline V gene data show CDR1 as DFQATT and CDR2 as SNEGSKA (reference sequence). This CDR3 has 15 amino acids. CDR3 in amino acids: CSARQGGEYNSPLHF.

The chain carries TRBV7-9 and TRBJ2-1. Looked up from germline, CDR1 is SEHNR and CDR2 is FQNEAQ (reference sequence). This CDR3 contains 14 residues. CDR3 region: CASSRDISYNEQFF.

The J gene is TRBJ2-5, the V gene TRBV5-1; TCRdb names TRBD2, which stays unverified in the absence of DNA. The CDR3 is 16 amino acids. CDR1 SGHRS and CDR2 YFSETQ come from the germline V gene. CDR3 in amino acids: CASSAGTSGVSETQYF.

The V gene is TRBV11-3, the J gene TRBJ2-1; TCRdb designates TRBD2, a call that cannot be tested without DNA. The CDR3 is made up of 15 amino acids. Germline CDR1 and CDR2: SGHNT and YENEEA. The CDR3 loop reads CASSLDRAGEVEQFF. Using reference TRBV11-3 and TRBJ2-1 for the parts outside the CDR3, the full variable domain is EAGVVQSPRYKIIEKKQPVAFWCNPISGHNTLYWYLQNLGQGPELLIRYENEEAVDDSQLPKDRFSAERLKGVDSTLKIQPAELGDSAVYLCASSLDRAGEVEQFFGPGTRLTVL.

This sequence joins TRBV5-1 and TRBJ2-3; no DNA is available, so the TRBD2 call from TCRdb remains unchecked. CDR1 is SGHRS and CDR2 is YFSETQ in the germline V gene. CDR3 length: 14 amino acids. The CDR3 region is CASSLDSGQDTQYF.

This chain links TRBV9 with TRBJ2-7; the TCRdb D gene call, TRBD1, has no DNA to confirm it. The germline CDR1 and CDR2 sequences are SGDLS and YYNGEE. This CDR3 has 15 amino acids. The CDR3 spells CASSVGIGETYEQYF.

This sequence joins TRBV14 and TRBJ2-7. The CDR3 has 13 amino acids. Germline V lookup: CDR1 SGHDN, CDR2 FVKESK. The chain's CDR3 is CASRPKGFGEQYF.

The V gene is TRBV4-2, the J gene TRBJ2-7; TCRdb names TRBD2, which stays unverified in the absence of DNA. Germline V lookup: CDR1 LGHNA, CDR2 YNFKEQ. CDR3 length: 16 amino acids. The CDR3 spells CASSQAGSSLRYEQYF.

The genes are TRBV20-1 and TRBJ1-1; TCRdb returns TRBD1, unconfirmable since there is no DNA. The V gene's germline CDR1 is DFQATT and CDR2 SNEGSKA (reference sequence). This CDR3 contains 15 residues. The CDR3 loop reads CSARRDGHPNTEAFF.

The V gene is TRBV7-3, the J gene TRBJ2-7; TCRdb's D gene call, TRBD1, goes unchecked for lack of DNA. This CDR3 is built from 12 residues. CDR1 and CDR2 from the germline V gene are SGHTA and FQGTGA. This CDR3 reads CASSSRGYEQYF.

This chain joins TRBV27 and TRBJ1-4. The CDR3 is 14 amino acids. In germline, CDR1 is MNHEY, CDR2 SMNVEV (reference sequence). CDR3 residues: CASSESRNNEKLFF.

V and J are TRBV20-1 and TRBJ2-2. This CDR3 region has 12 residues. The germline V gene has CDR1 DFQATT and CDR2 SNEGSKA (reference sequence). The CDR3 sequence: CSARVWGGELFF.

V is TRBV6-1 and J is TRBJ1-6; the D gene TCRdb calls, TRBD1, cannot be checked with no DNA. Germline lookup yields CDR1 MNHNS and CDR2 SASEGT. CDR3 length equals 14 residues. CDR3 amino acids: CASSPERGASPLHF.

V usage is TRBV3-1 and J usage is TRBJ2-3; the D call from TCRdb, TRBD2, cannot be confirmed without DNA. Germline-derived CDR1 and CDR2 are LGHDT and YNNKEL (reference sequence). The CDR3 runs to 16 residues. CDR3 amino acids: CASSPPTSGYTDTQYF.

The chain is built from TRBV7-2 and TRBJ1-6. The CDR3 totals 15 residues. Germline assignment: CDR1 SGHTA and CDR2 FQGNSA. CDR3 loop: CASSSDWFFNSPLHF.

This sequence joins TRBV7-6 and TRBJ2-1; TCRdb gives TRBD2 as the D gene, but with no DNA this cannot be confirmed. Germline V gene data show CDR1 as SGHVS and CDR2 as FNYEAQ. The CDR3 loop spans 12 amino acids. The CDR3 reads CGVTSGYNEQFF. The variable domain in full, completed from reference TRBV7-6 and TRBJ2-1, reads GAGVSQSPRYKVTKRGQDVALRCDPISGHVSLYWYRQALGQGPEFLTYFNYEAQQDKSGLPNDRFSAERPEGSISTLTIQRTEQRDSAMYRCGVTSGYNEQFFGPGTRLTVL.

The rearrangement joins TRBV7-3 to TRBJ2-1; the TRBD1 assignment by TCRdb is unverifiable without DNA. In germline, CDR1 is SGHTA, CDR2 FQGTGA. The CDR3 has 14 amino acids. CDR3 in amino acids: CASSLELVGPGEFF. The full variable domain, with the rest looked up from reference TRBV7-3 and TRBJ2-1, is GAGVSQTPSNKVTEKGKYVELRCDPISGHTALYWYRQSLGQGPEFLIYFQGTGAADDSGLPNDRFFAVRPEGSVSTLKIQRTERGDSAVYLCASSLELVGPGEFFGPGTRLTVL.

This chain links TRBV19 with TRBJ2-1; the TCRdb call, TRBD1, lacks DNA for checking. The CDR3 runs 14 residues. Germline-derived CDR1 and CDR2 are LNHDA and SQIVND (reference sequence). The CDR3 sequence is CASSMRGAANEQFF.

The chain uses TRBV20-1 and TRBJ1-1; checking the TCRdb D call of TRBD1 is not possible without DNA. Per germline, CDR1 DFQATT and CDR2 SNEGSKA (reference sequence). This CDR3 has 15 amino acids. The CDR3 loop reads CSAPSAGQGYTEAFF.

This chain connects TRBV20-1 to TRBJ2-3; TCRdb's D call, TRBD2, is unchecked because there is no DNA. Per the germline V gene, CDR1 is DFQATT and CDR2 is SNEGSKA (reference sequence). This CDR3 spans 15 amino acids. The CDR3 loop is CSAKGREGLADTQYF.

The gene calls are TRBV5-8 and TRBJ2-2. The CDR3 spans 14 residues. Germline V gene data show CDR1 as SGHTS and CDR2 as YDEGEE. CDR3 sequence reads: CASSSRWNTGELFF.

The V call is TRBV9, the J call TRBJ1-1; TCRdb names TRBD1, which stays unverified in the absence of DNA. Germline V gene lookup returns CDR1 SGDLS and CDR2 YYNGEE. The CDR3 spans 15 residues. The CDR3 sequence is CASSATGGWGTEAFF.

The chain uses TRBV7-2 and TRBJ1-6. CDR3 length: 13 residues. Germline V gene data show CDR1 as SGHTA and CDR2 as FQGNSA. The CDR3 loop reads CASSTDTGSPLHF.

This clonotype shows up as medium-sized by frequency. This CDR3 is CASSLGMTGNSPLHF. The chain combines TRBV5-1 with TRBJ1-6. The CDR3 is made up of 15 amino acids. Germline V gene lookup returns CDR1 SGHRS and CDR2 YFSETQ. Based on the CDR3 plus reference TRBV5-1 and TRBJ1-6, the full variable domain is KAGVTQTPRYLIKTRGQQVTLSCSPISGHRSVSWYQQTPGQGLQFLFEYFSETQRNKGNFPGRFSGRQFSNSRSEMNVSTLELGDSALYLCASSLGMTGNSPLHFGNGTRLTVT.